This record looks at one TCR beta chain sequence and its context. V was trimmed by 4 bases and J by 2 bases, leaving 21 bases between them. CDR3 length equals 18 residues. Per the germline V gene, CDR1 is LNHDA and CDR2 is SQIVND (reference sequence). This specimen belongs to a study of shared clonotypes between healthy human individuals. CD4+ cells underwent separation, giving CD45RA+ naive and CD45RA-negative memory subsets. When replicate PCRs were run on sorted subsets, they used about 220 ng DNA, approximately 27,000 T cell genomes. Authors' processing steps: With immunoSEQ giving junction-only sequences and no quality scores, filtering differed. Data came from immunoSEQ multiplex PCR; TCRdb stores just in-frame clones and leaves some out. D and trimming were read from the DNA, whereas the V and J calls and clone size are those reported in that table. The table includes 2,500,000 or so clones, about 90% detected once.

Input material: naive CD4+ T cells from PBMCs. Described subset: CD45RA+ positively selected. The chain has TRBV19 and TRBJ2-4; D is ambiguous. This sequence was found in a man aged 18 to 29 in good health. Some clones in this sample may be carry-over from other donors' samples. The CDR3 protein is CASSRIPQLGGPKNIQYF. Here the CDR3 DNA reads TGTGCCAGTAGTAGGATCCCCCAACTGGGCGGACCCAAAAACATTCAGTACTTC.